The 24 T cell receptor beta chains in this list originate from one sample, sequenced in a study of T cell responses to AZD1222 COVID-19 vaccine. The data were produced by immunoSEQ multiplex PCR, yet TCRdb's version contains in-frame clones alone and is incomplete. The sample has about 140,000 clones; just under 95% are singletons. The specimen was peripheral blood, collected on day 0 of AZD1222 vaccination. Receptor source: an adult in good health.

The rearrangement links TRBV7-2 to TRBJ2-1; possibly TRBD1 for D (5 bases). V lost 5 bases to trimming and J lost 4 bases, with 12 bases between them. CDR1 SGHTA and CDR2 FQGNSA come from the germline V gene. CDR3 length: 14 residues. DNA for the CDR3: TGTGCCAGCAGCCTAAGGGGTGTGTACAATGAGCAGTTCTTC. Translated: CASSLRGVYNEQFF.

The chain combines TRBV10-1 with TRBJ2-7, with TRBD1 identical over 10 bases. Germline CDR1 is WNHNN and CDR2 is SYGVQD (reference sequence). The length of the CDR3 is 13 residues. V shed 4 bases and J 8 bases; nucleotides not matched to a gene: 5. The CDR3 loop is CASSADRGRQQYF. CDR3 nucleotides: TGCGCCAGCAGTGCCGACAGGGGGCGTCAGCAGTACTTC.

The J gene is TRBJ1-3, the V gene TRBV19, with D hard to call. Germline CDR1 reads LNHDA; CDR2 reads SQIVND (reference sequence). There are 14 residues in the CDR3. Trimming took 6 bases from V and 2 from J, leaving 11 bases between them. For the CDR3, the DNA is TGTGCCAGTAGCCTCGGGCGCGCTGGAAACACCATATATTTT. This translates into CASSLGRAGNTIYF.

This clone was seen just once. The chain uses TRBV6-5 and TRBJ2-3; 10 nucleotides line up with TRBD1. CDR1 and CDR2 from the germline V gene are MNHEY and SVGAGI. The CDR3 has 13 amino acids. With 6 bases clipped from V and 4 bases from J, the junction kept 1 base outside the gene matches. In DNA form, the CDR3 reads TGTGCCAGCAGAGGACAGGGGGCAGATACGCAGTATTTT. Protein: CASRGQGADTQYF.

The table lists this clone with a count of one. The V gene is TRBV5-4, the J gene TRBJ1-2, with 7 nucleotides matching TRBD1. J was trimmed by 3 bases and V by 6 bases; bases with no gene match: 5. The CDR3 is 13 amino acids. Germline V gives CDR1 SGHNT, CDR2 YYREEE (reference sequence). This CDR3 reads CASTIQGYYGYTF. The CDR3 region has the DNA TGTGCCAGCACGATACAGGGGTACTATGGCTACACCTTC.

The V gene is TRBV5-4, the J gene TRBJ2-5; D is uncertain. V lost 4 bases to trimming and J lost 2 bases, with 9 bases between them. The CDR3 runs to 13 residues. Germline CDR1 is SGHNT and CDR2 is YYREEE (reference sequence). The CDR3 sequence is CASSPYIQETQYF. The CDR3 DNA is TGTGCCAGCAGCCCCTATATACAAGAGACCCAGTACTTC.

V is TRBV28 and J is TRBJ1-5; 10 bases are shared with TRBD1. Looked up from germline, CDR1 is MDHEN and CDR2 is SYDVKM. This CDR3 contains 17 residues. J was trimmed by 7 bases and V by 7 bases; bases with no gene match: 16. The CDR3 sequence is CASTRPRGQGPIQPQHF. The CDR3 region has the DNA TGTGCCAGCACCCGCCCGAGGGGACAGGGGCCTATCCAGCCCCAGCATTTT.

The V gene is TRBV4-2, the J gene TRBJ2-2; TRBD1 might be the D (5 bases). CDR1 and CDR2 (germline): LGHNA, YNFKEQ. The V and J ends lost 2 bases and 6 bases respectively, with 7 bases between them. The CDR3 has 13 amino acids. Here the CDR3 DNA reads TGTGCCAGCAGCCAACAGGGTGCCGGGGAGCTGTTTTTT. Its protein is CASSQQGAGELFF.

The CDR3 spells CASSLPLTAYNEQFF. In DNA form, the CDR3 reads TGTGCCAGCAGCTTACCTTTGACAGCGTACAATGAGCAGTTCTTC. V is TRBV7-9 and J is TRBJ2-1; a possible D gene is TRBD1 (5 bases). Germline V CDR1 and CDR2: SEHNR, FQNEAQ (reference sequence). Trimming removed 2 bases from V and 4 bases from J, with 12 bases in between. The CDR3 is 15 residues long.

V and J are TRBV14 and TRBJ2-5; D is uncertain. The CDR3 has 13 amino acids. Germline V gene data show CDR1 as SGHDN and CDR2 as FVKESK. Deletions cut 1 base from V and 4 bases from J, with 7 bases between. The CDR3, as DNA: TGTGCCAGCAGCCAAGTTCCTACAGAGACCCAGTACTTC. Encoded protein: CASSQVPTETQYF.

The rearrangement joins TRBV12-5 to TRBJ2-2, with D hard to call. The germline CDR1 and CDR2 sequences are LGHNT and FRNRAP. The V gene lost 0 bases and the J gene lost 7 bases, with 12 bases spanning the gap. The CDR3 is 15 residues long. In nucleotides, the CDR3 is TGTGCTAGTGGTTTGGTACTCGATGGTATCGGGGAGCTGTTTTTT. Translated: CASGLVLDGIGELFF.

This rearrangement joins TRBV27 to TRBJ1-5, with D hard to call. The CDR3 contains 15 residues. V dropped 6 bases and J dropped 0 bases, with 12 bases sitting between them. Germline-derived CDR1 and CDR2 are MNHEY and SMNVEV (reference sequence). The CDR3 spells CASSHGSYSNQPQHF. CDR3 DNA: TGTGCCAGCAGCCACGGGTCATATAGCAATCAGCCCCAGCATTTT.

The chain couples TRBV6-5 to TRBJ1-3, with 9 bases matching TRBD1. The germline gives CDR1 MNHEY, CDR2 SVGAGI. CDR3 size: 14 residues. V was clipped by 6 bases and J by 5 bases; unmatched bases: 5. CDR3 residues: CASRNRGLRNTIYF. DNA for the CDR3: TGTGCCAGCAGAAACAGGGGGCTTCGAAACACCATATATTTT.

The chain joins TRBV7-8 to TRBJ2-1; TRBD1 might be the D (6 bases). V gave up 6 bases and J gave up 5 bases, with 11 bases separating them. This CDR3 is built from 13 residues. CDR1 is SGHVS, CDR2 FQNEAQ, per germline. The CDR3 nucleotides are TGTGCCAGCAGGGCGGACAGAAACAATGAGCAGTTCTTC. This translates into CASRADRNNEQFF.

The chain carries TRBV4-1 and TRBJ2-1; 11 positions agree with TRBD2. V lost 1 base, J lost 1 base, and 18 bases stayed unmatched. CDR3 size: 22 residues. Germline V CDR1 and CDR2: MGHRA, YSYEKL. CDR3 sequence reads: CASSQVTPPGLAELRSYNEQFF. Written as DNA, the CDR3 is TGCGCCAGCAGCCAAGTCACCCCACCGGGACTAGCGGAACTTAGGTCCTACAATGAGCAGTTCTTC.

The CDR3 reads CASSQDQTGDYEQYF. The DNA for the CDR3 is TGCGCCAGCAGCCAAGATCAGACAGGGGACTACGAGCAGTACTTC. V gene TRBV4-1 combines with J gene TRBJ2-7; 8 nucleotides agree with TRBD1. The germline CDR1 and CDR2 sequences are MGHRA and YSYEKL. The CDR3 length is 15 residues. V dropped 0 bases and J dropped 3; count of bases not matched to a gene: 4.

This chain connects TRBV7-9 to TRBJ2-1, with TRBD2 matching over 11 bases. V shed 1 base and J 9 bases; nucleotides not matched to a gene: 5. The CDR3 is 15 residues long. The germline V gene has CDR1 SEHNR and CDR2 FQNEAQ (reference sequence). CDR3 residues: CASSLVAGGRSEQFF. Here the CDR3 DNA reads TGTGCCAGCAGCTTAGTAGCGGGGGGGCGAAGTGAGCAGTTCTTC.

This chain joins TRBV24-1 and TRBJ1-2, with 7 positions matching TRBD1. Germline V lookup: CDR1 KGHDR, CDR2 SFDVKD. The CDR3 length is 14 residues. The junction had 9 bases not matched to a gene; V was cut back by 4 bases and J by 8 bases. The CDR3 protein is CATSDTDRAWGYTF. In DNA form, the CDR3 reads TGTGCCACCAGTGACACCGACAGGGCGTGGGGCTACACCTTC.

The V gene is TRBV2, the J gene TRBJ1-6, with 7 bases fitting TRBD1. J gave up 2 bases and V 2 bases, and 3 bases lay outside the gene matches. This CDR3 has 16 residues. Germline V lookup: CDR1 SNHLY, CDR2 FYNNEI. CDR3 residues: CASSEFQGAYNSPLHF. The CDR3 DNA is TGTGCCAGCAGTGAATTTCAGGGGGCCTATAATTCACCCCTCCACTTT.

V gene TRBV3-1 (or the pseudogene TRBV3-2) combines with J gene TRBJ2-7; D is unclear. Per germline, CDR1 LGHDT and CDR2 YNNKEL (reference sequence). CDR3 length: 19 amino acids. The germline V and J ends were trimmed by 1 base and 2 bases, with 24 bases remaining between them. The CDR3 loop reads CASSQGTYPSVWQPYEQYF. CDR3 nucleotides: TGTGCCAGCAGCCAAGGAACATACCCTTCGGTGTGGCAGCCCTACGAGCAGTACTTC.

The rearrangement joins TRBV6-5 to TRBJ2-2, with TRBD1 identical over 10 bases. After removal of 6 bases from V and 5 bases from J, the junction contained 3 bases not matched to a gene. This CDR3 comprises 14 residues. Germline V gene sequence: CDR1 MNHEY, CDR2 SVGAGI. In nucleotides, the CDR3 is TGTGCCAGCAGACGGGACAGGGGTACCGGGGAGCTGTTTTTT. Protein sequence: CASRRDRGTGELFF.

The chain links TRBV3-1 (or the pseudogene TRBV3-2) to TRBJ1-3; D is perhaps TRBD1 (6 bases). This CDR3 is built from 16 residues. V lost 1 base to trimming and J lost 4 bases, with 14 bases between them. Germline V gene sequence: CDR1 LGHDT, CDR2 YNNKEL (reference sequence). The CDR3: CASSQGGQTSGNTIYF. In DNA form, the CDR3 reads TGTGCCAGCAGCCAAGGTGGACAGACTTCGGGAAACACCATATATTTT.

V gene TRBV19 combines with J gene TRBJ1-4; TRBD1 agrees at 7 bases. This CDR3 is 15 amino acids long. CDR1 and CDR2 from the germline V gene are LNHDA and SQIVND (reference sequence). V was clipped by 4 bases and J by 4 bases; unmatched bases: 6. CDR3 sequence: CASSTRQGHNEKLFF. CDR3 nucleotide sequence: TGTGCCAGTAGTACCAGACAGGGCCATAATGAAAAACTGTTTTTT. The full variable domain, rest sourced from reference TRBV19 and TRBJ1-4, is DGGITQSPKYLFRKEGQNVTLSCEQNLNHDAMYWYRQDPGQGLRLIYYSQIVNDFQKGDIAEGYSVSREKKESFPLTVTSAQKNPTAFYLCASSTRQGHNEKLFFGSGTQLSVL.

This clone appeared a few times. The V and J genes are TRBV4-2 and TRBJ2-3; 9 positions match TRBD2. The germline CDR1 and CDR2 sequences are LGHNA and YNFKEQ. V shed 2 bases and J 1 base; nucleotides not matched to a gene: 7. The CDR3 loop spans 17 amino acids. The CDR3 here is CASSQRGAGGGTDTQYF. CDR3 bases: TGTGCCAGCAGCCAACGGGGAGCGGGAGGAGGCACAGATACGCAGTATTTT.